These T cell receptor beta chains were read from a single sample in a study of blood T cell repertoires in COVID-19. Libraries were prepared by immunoSEQ multiplex PCR; TCRdb keeps only in-frame clonotypes and omits some of them. This table holds roughly 280,000 clones, about 89% found once. The sample consisted of peripheral blood. All receptors come from a middle-aged man with active or convalescent COVID-19. CDR3s include the opening cysteine and the closing phenylalanine or tryptophan. A D gene is named only where the DNA matches it firmly. The listing skips clone size in some rows; elsewhere it reads once, few, many or a size class.

V gene: TRBV5-1
J gene: TRBJ2-1
clone size: NA
D gene: NA
CDR3 protein: CASSPGWGDEQFF
CDR3 DNA: TGCGCCAGCAGCCCAGGGTGGGGGGATGAGCAGTTCTTC

V gene: TRBV9
J gene: TRBJ1-4
clone size: once
D gene: TRBD1
CDR3 protein: CASSSGQSNEKLFF
CDR3 DNA: TGTGCCAGCAGCTCGGGACAGAGCAATGAAAAACTGTTTTTT

V gene: TRBV19
J gene: TRBJ1-6
clone size: NA
D gene: NA
CDR3 protein: CASRRFAGESNSPLHF
CDR3 DNA: TGTGCCAGTAGGAGATTCGCAGGGGAGAGCAATTCACCCCTCCACTTT

V gene: TRBV29-1
J gene: TRBJ1-1
clone size: NA
D gene: NA
CDR3 protein: CSVEAPGGSKAEAFF
CDR3 DNA: TGCAGCGTTGAAGCCCCTGGAGGGTCTAAGGCTGAAGCTTTCTTT

V gene: TRBV6-5
J gene: TRBJ2-7
clone size: NA
D gene: TRBD2
CDR3 protein: CASRLGGDLGQYF
CDR3 DNA: TGTGCCAGCAGACTCGGGGGGGATTTAGGGCAGTACTTC

V gene: TRBV28
J gene: TRBJ1-2
clone size: NA
D gene: NA
CDR3 protein: CASRDGRRVGGYGYTF
CDR3 DNA: TGTGCCAGCCGGGACGGACGAAGAGTGGGGGGTTATGGCTACACCTTC

V gene: TRBV2
J gene: TRBJ1-1
clone size: few
D gene: TRBD1
CDR3 protein: CASRGGVEAFF
CDR3 DNA: TGTGCCAGCAGAGGGGGCGTTGAAGCTTTCTTT

V gene: TRBV6-1
J gene: TRBJ1-6
clone size: NA
D gene: TRBD1
CDR3 protein: CASSEFPPGQGAWSPLHF
CDR3 DNA: TGTGCCAGCAGCGAATTCCCCCCCGGACAGGGGGCATGGTCACCCCTCCACTTT

V gene: TRBV15
J gene: TRBJ2-5
clone size: NA
D gene: NA
CDR3 protein: CATSESGTSYLETQYF
CDR3 DNA: TGTGCCACCAGCGAGTCGGGAACGTCGTATTTAGAGACCCAGTACTTC

V gene: TRBV10-3
J gene: TRBJ2-2
clone size: NA
D gene: TRBD1
CDR3 protein: CAIATGQGNTGELFF
CDR3 DNA: TGTGCCATCGCGACGGGACAGGGGAACACCGGGGAGCTGTTTTTT

V gene: TRBV2
J gene: TRBJ2-1
clone size: NA
D gene: TRBD2
CDR3 protein: CASKTAGGPYNEQFF
CDR3 DNA: TGTGCCAGCAAAACCGCGGGGGGGCCCTACAATGAGCAGTTCTTC

V gene: TRBV5-4
J gene: TRBJ2-2
clone size: NA
D gene: TRBD2
CDR3 protein: CASRRTSGTGTGELFF
CDR3 DNA: TGTGCCAGCAGGCGGACTAGCGGGACAGGCACCGGGGAGCTGTTTTTT

V gene: TRBV7-2
J gene: TRBJ1-2
clone size: NA
D gene: TRBD1
CDR3 protein: CASSLVQGEYGYTF
CDR3 DNA: TGTGCCAGCAGCTTAGTCCAGGGGGAATATGGCTACACCTTC

V gene: TRBV27
J gene: TRBJ2-3
clone size: NA
D gene: NA
CDR3 protein: CASSRARLDTQYF
CDR3 DNA: TGTGCCAGCAGCAGAGCCAGGCTAGATACGCAGTATTTT

V gene: TRBV29-1
J gene: TRBJ1-3
clone size: NA
D gene: NA
CDR3 protein: CSAEAGFSGNTIYF
CDR3 DNA: TGCAGCGCTGAAGCAGGATTCTCTGGAAACACCATATATTTT

V gene: TRBV27
J gene: TRBJ2-2
clone size: NA
D gene: NA
CDR3 protein: CASSSPSGGAYGGELFF
CDR3 DNA: TGTGCCAGCAGTTCCCCCTCGGGGGGCGCCTATGGCGGGGAGCTGTTTTTT

V gene: TRBV2
J gene: TRBJ1-6
clone size: once
D gene: NA
CDR3 protein: CASSVTGIHSPLHF
CDR3 DNA: TGTGCCAGCAGTGTAACAGGGATACATTCACCCCTCCACTTT

V gene: TRBV19
J gene: TRBJ1-4
clone size: NA
D gene: TRBD1
CDR3 protein: CASRRPGGTNEKLFF
CDR3 DNA: TGTGCCAGTAGGAGACCAGGGGGAACTAATGAAAAACTGTTTTTT

V gene: TRBV20-1
J gene: TRBJ1-5
clone size: few
D gene: NA
CDR3 protein: CSASIGSRRGQPQHF
CDR3 DNA: TGCAGTGCTAGTATTGGGTCCCGCAGGGGACAGCCCCAGCATTTT

V gene: TRBV11-3
J gene: TRBJ2-7
clone size: NA
D gene: NA
CDR3 protein: CASSLVVSSYEQYF
CDR3 DNA: TGTGCCAGCAGCTTAGTGGTTAGCTCCTACGAGCAGTACTTC

V gene: TRBV19
J gene: TRBJ2-7
clone size: NA
D gene: TRBD2
CDR3 protein: CASSRTSGTYEQYF
CDR3 DNA: TGTGCCAGTAGCCGGACTAGCGGGACCTACGAGCAGTACTTC

V gene: TRBV11-2
J gene: TRBJ2-7
clone size: NA
D gene: NA
CDR3 protein: CASSSTSPYEQYF
CDR3 DNA: TGTGCCAGCAGCTCCACTTCCCCCTACGAGCAGTACTTC

V gene: TRBV10-2
J gene: TRBJ1-5
clone size: NA
D gene: NA
CDR3 protein: CASSEYRGSNQPQHF
CDR3 DNA: TGCGCCAGCAGTGAGTACCGGGGAAGCAATCAGCCCCAGCATTTT

V gene: TRBV28
J gene: TRBJ1-2
clone size: NA
D gene: TRBD1
CDR3 protein: CASSSPTGTGGPGGYGYTF
CDR3 DNA: TGTGCCAGCAGTTCGCCCACCGGGACAGGGGGCCCGGGTGGCTATGGCTACACCTTC

V gene: TRBV5-1
J gene: TRBJ2-2
clone size: NA
D gene: NA
CDR3 protein: CASGPGQGSKGTGELFF
CDR3 DNA: TGCGCCAGCGGACCCGGGCAGGGGTCGAAGGGGACCGGGGAGCTGTTTTTT

V gene: TRBV19
J gene: TRBJ1-1
clone size: NA
D gene: NA
CDR3 protein: CASSGGAVNTEAFF
CDR3 DNA: TGTGCCAGCAGCGGGGGGGCGGTGAACACTGAAGCTTTCTTT

V gene: TRBV30
J gene: TRBJ1-6
clone size: NA
D gene: TRBD1
CDR3 protein: CAWSEQGVNSPLHF
CDR3 DNA: TGTGCCTGGAGTGAACAGGGGGTAAATTCACCCCTCCACTTT